What follows are 5 T cell receptor beta chains derived from one specimen sequenced in a study of blood T cell repertoires in COVID-19 (dated by TCRdb to about 2020). Receptors were amplified or captured by the immunoSEQ multiplex PCR assay. TCRdb retrieved this table from immuneACCESS and kept in-frame rearrangements only. Not all clones are present; in checked studies, unresolved V genes account for under half, and no reason is known for the remainder. The sample table records about 170,000 clones; roughly 84% of these occur just once. The ten top clones hold 13% to 15% of the sample. The specimen was peripheral blood. The source of these receptors is a woman between 70 and 85 years old with COVID-19, enrolled during active disease.

This chain uses TRBV10-2 with TRBJ2-2, with 8 bases that match TRBD2. V dropped 6 bases and J dropped 0; count of bases not matched to a gene: 6. The CDR3 extends over 16 amino acids. The germline V gene encodes CDR1 WSHSY and CDR2 SAAADI. The CDR3 region is CASSDGRGANTGELFF. For the CDR3, the DNA is TGCGCCAGCAGCGACGGGCGGGGGGCGAACACCGGGGAGCTGTTTTTT.

V and J are TRBV10-2 and TRBJ2-7; D perhaps matches TRBD2 (6 bases). The CDR3 loop spans 13 amino acids. The V end was cut by 6 bases, the J end by 0 bases, with 9 bases between. Germline CDR1 reads WSHSY; CDR2 reads SAAADI. The CDR3 protein is CASREAGSYEQYV. In DNA, the CDR3 is TGCGCCAGCAGGGAAGCGGGCTCCTACGAGCAGTACGTC.

The chain couples TRBV5-1 to TRBJ2-5; D is unresolved. This CDR3 is built from 14 residues. With 2 bases removed from V and 5 bases from J, the gap between germline ends came to 13 bases. In germline, CDR1 is SGHRS, CDR2 YFSETQ. CDR3: CASSFDKPLETQYF. CDR3 coding DNA: TGCGCCAGCAGCTTCGATAAGCCACTGGAGACCCAGTACTTC.

The chain is built from TRBV5-1 and TRBJ2-3; 7 positions match TRBD1. Trimming at V came to 3 bases and at J to 4 bases, leaving 5 bases not matched to a gene. Germline V lookup: CDR1 SGHRS, CDR2 YFSETQ. The CDR3 runs to 14 residues. The CDR3 DNA is TGCGCCAGCAGCTGGGACAGTTCGTCAGATACGCAGTATTTT. Translating gives CASSWDSSSDTQYF.

This chain connects TRBV7-6 to TRBJ1-5, with TRBD1 matching over 7 bases. This CDR3 has 14 residues. After removal of 5 bases from V and 7 bases from J, the junction contained 8 bases not matched to a gene. Germline lookup yields CDR1 SGHVS and CDR2 FNYEAQ. The CDR3 nucleotides read TGTGCCAGCAGCAGGGACAGTTCGGCCCAGCCCCAGCATTTT. This sequence encodes CASSRDSSAQPQHF.